A selection of T cell receptor beta chains follows, all from one sample in a study of regulatory T cells in long-lasting Graves disease. TCRdb re-analysed the multiplex PCR reads in MiXCR, keeping a single row per CDR3 protein. This table has roughly 350,000 distinct CDR3 sequences, over 15% appearing once. The sample was also reused in another study, on T cells in Graves' hyperthyroidism and ophthalmopathy.

Sequencing was performed on peripheral blood mononuclear cells (PBMCs), taken at new diagnosis, from a patient treated with antithyroid drugs. Source of these receptors: a man between 35 and 55 years old with Graves disease. Both conserved end residues are trimmed from each CDR3. Where a row states a size, it is once, few, many or the class of an expanded clone; other rows omit it.

clone_size,v_call,j_call,cdr3_aa
few,TRBV7-7,TRBJ2-1,ASSLAGQNNEQF
many,TRBV28,TRBJ2-6,ASSSGATGANVLT
few,TRBV5-1,TRBJ2-5,ASSLVLQETQY
many,TRBV2,TRBJ2-5,ASSMGQGQETQY
few,TRBV9,TRBJ2-2,ASSVRGQDANTGELF
.,TRBV7-9,TRBJ2-3,ASSSKRGRMGDTQY
.,TRBV7-2,TRBJ2-3,ASSIQGMLWDTQY
many,TRBV20-1,TRBJ2-1,SARDGRNNEQF
.,TRBV7-2,TRBJ2-2,AWKRGGPFGELF
.,TRBV20-1,TRBJ1-3,SARSSGNTIY
many,TRBV28,TRBJ1-3,ASSWTGGRLGDTIY
.,TRBV5-5,TRBJ2-7,ASSSGDPPYEQY
.,TRBV2,TRBJ1-2,ASSEGVGYGYT
many,TRBV3-1,TRBJ2-5,ASSPPLETQY
many,TRBV20-1,TRBJ2-1,SAPRGRGTRSYNEQF
.,TRBV20-1,TRBJ1-5,SARDSRSLRAQH
many,TRBV6-2/TRBV6-3,TRBJ2-7,ASSYSGSAFYEQY
.,TRBV5-1,TRBJ2-1,ASSDRGLGNEQF
many,TRBV7-8,TRBJ2-2,ASSPRGGGTGELF
few,TRBV18,TRBJ1-3,ASSPGGTGAGNTIY
many,TRBV4-2,TRBJ2-1,ASSQDTHIDGYNEQF
many,TRBV7-3,TRBJ2-1,ASSLAGGRVYEQF
many,TRBV15,TRBJ1-1,ATSGGGKTEAF
many,TRBV28,TRBJ1-2,ASSFRGLEGYT
many,TRBV20-1,TRBJ2-7,SARQDQNSYEQY
.,TRBV3-1,TRBJ1-4,ASSQEHANEKLF
few,TRBV28,TRBJ2-5,ASSSTGEVKTQY
.,TRBV7-8,TRBJ2-3,ASSFVAGGPVTQY
.,TRBV4-1,TRBJ2-5,ASSQEIRPAGEETQY
many,TRBV20-1,TRBJ2-5,SVTDRAQETQY
many,TRBV11-2,TRBJ2-7,ASSLYPTGPYEQY
many,TRBV20-1,TRBJ1-2,SAPQREGARYGYT
.,TRBV11-2,TRBJ2-1,ASSLEEGEQF
.,TRBV3-1,TRBJ2-1,ASTQQGPYNEQF
.,TRBV7-2,TRBJ2-6,ASSPRLAGANVLT
few,TRBV28,TRBJ2-5,ASSLALLGTAQETQY
few,TRBV20-1,TRBJ1-5,SATGGGYQPQH
many,TRBV6-1,TRBJ1-2,ATQRTGTVGLLYGYT
many,TRBV20-1,TRBJ2-5,SADGQGAAETQY
.,TRBV3-1,TRBJ2-5,ASSLQTGVGETQY
many,TRBV28,TRBJ2-1,ASSLFGNEQF
.,TRBV5-1,TRBJ2-7,ASSLFEVGTYEQY